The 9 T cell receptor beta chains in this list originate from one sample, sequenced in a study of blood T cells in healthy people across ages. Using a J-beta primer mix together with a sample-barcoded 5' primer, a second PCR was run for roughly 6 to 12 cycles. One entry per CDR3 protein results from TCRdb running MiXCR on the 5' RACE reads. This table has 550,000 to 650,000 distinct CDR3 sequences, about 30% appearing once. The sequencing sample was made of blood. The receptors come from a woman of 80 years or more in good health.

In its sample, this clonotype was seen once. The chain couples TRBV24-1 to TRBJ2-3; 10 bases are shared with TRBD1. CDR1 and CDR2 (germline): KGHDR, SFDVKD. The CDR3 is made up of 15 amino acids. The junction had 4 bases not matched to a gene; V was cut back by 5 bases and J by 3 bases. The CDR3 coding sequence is TGTGCCACCAGTGCAACGGGACAGGGGACAGATACGCAGTATTTT. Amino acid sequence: CATSATGQGTDTQYF.

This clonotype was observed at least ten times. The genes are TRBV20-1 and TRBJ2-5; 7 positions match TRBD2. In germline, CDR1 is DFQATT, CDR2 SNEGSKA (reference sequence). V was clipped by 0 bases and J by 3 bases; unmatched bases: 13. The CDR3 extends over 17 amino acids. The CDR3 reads CSARDDGAGVIKETQYF. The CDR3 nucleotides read TGCAGTGCTAGAGATGATGGGGCGGGGGTCATAAAAGAGACCCAGTACTTC.

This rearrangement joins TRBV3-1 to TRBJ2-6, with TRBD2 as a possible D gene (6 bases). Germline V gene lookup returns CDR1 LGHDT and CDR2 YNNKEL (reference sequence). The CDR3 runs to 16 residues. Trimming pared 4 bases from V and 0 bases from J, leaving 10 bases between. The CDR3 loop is CASSRAGGSGANVLTF. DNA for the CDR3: TGTGCCAGCAGCCGGGCCGGGGGCTCTGGGGCCAACGTCCTGACTTTC.

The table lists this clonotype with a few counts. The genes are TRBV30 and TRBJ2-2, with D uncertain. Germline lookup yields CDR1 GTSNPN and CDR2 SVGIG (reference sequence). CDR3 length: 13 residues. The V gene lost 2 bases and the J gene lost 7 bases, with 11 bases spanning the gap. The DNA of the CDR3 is TGTGCCTGGAGTCAGACCTATCACGGGGAGCTGTTTTTT. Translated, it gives CAWSQTYHGELFF.

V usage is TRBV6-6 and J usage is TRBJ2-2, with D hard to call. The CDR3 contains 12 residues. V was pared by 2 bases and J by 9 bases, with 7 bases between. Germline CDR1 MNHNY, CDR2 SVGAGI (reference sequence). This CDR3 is CASSYDRRELFF. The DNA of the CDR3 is TGTGCCAGCAGTTACGATCGCCGGGAGCTGTTTTTT.

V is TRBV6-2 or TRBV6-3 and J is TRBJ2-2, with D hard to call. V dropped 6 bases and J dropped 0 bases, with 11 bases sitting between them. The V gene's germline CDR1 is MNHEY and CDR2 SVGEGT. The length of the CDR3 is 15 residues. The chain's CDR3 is CASSWAGSNTGELFF. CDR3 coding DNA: TGTGCCAGCAGCTGGGCAGGCTCGAACACCGGGGAGCTGTTTTTT.

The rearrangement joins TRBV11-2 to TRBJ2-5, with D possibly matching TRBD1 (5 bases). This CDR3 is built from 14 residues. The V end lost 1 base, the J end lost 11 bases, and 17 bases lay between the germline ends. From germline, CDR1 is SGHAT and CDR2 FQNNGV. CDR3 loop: CASSLAGSVYVQYF. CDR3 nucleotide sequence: TGTGCCAGCAGCTTAGCAGGGTCTGTGTACGTGCAGTACTTC.

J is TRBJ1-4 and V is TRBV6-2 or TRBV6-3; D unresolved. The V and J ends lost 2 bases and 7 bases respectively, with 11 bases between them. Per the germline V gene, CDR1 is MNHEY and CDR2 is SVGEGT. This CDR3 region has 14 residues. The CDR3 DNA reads TGTGCCAGCAGTTACCCAGGAGTGGTTGAAAAACTGTTTTTT. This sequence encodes CASSYPGVVEKLFF.

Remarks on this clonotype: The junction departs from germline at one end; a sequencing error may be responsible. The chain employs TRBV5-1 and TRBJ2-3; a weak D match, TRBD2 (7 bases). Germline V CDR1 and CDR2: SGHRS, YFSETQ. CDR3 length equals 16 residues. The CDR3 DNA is TGCGCCAGCAGCCTGGGGTTCCGGGGGGCCACAGATACGCAATATTTT. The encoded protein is CASSLGFRGATDTQYF.